Listed below are T cell receptor beta chains from one sample, sequenced in a study of blood T cell repertoires in COVID-19. The assay was immunoSEQ multiplex PCR, and TCRdb's table has in-frame clones only and misses some. Found here are 150,000 to 200,000 clones, 75% to 90% of them singletons; the top ten hold about 0.8%. The sequenced sample was PBMCs or T cells enriched from blood (not recorded which). These TCRs come from a woman aged 18-35 years who had recovered from COVID-19. The CDR3 runs from the conserved cysteine through the conserved F or W. The D gene is left open where the match is weak. Size values are once, few and many counts, or a class for expanded clones, and some rows have none.

d_call,j_call,v_call,clone_size,cdr3_aa
.,TRBJ1-3,TRBV3-1/TRBV3-2,.,CASSPLRRQTSGNTIYF
.,TRBJ2-7,TRBV12-3/TRBV12-4,once,CASSGHDGYEQYF
.,TRBJ2-1,TRBV18,.,CASSAGLPQSSEQFF
.,TRBJ2-5,TRBV11-2,.,CASSLGGVVGETQYF
.,TRBJ2-7,TRBV14,.,CASSQPRLYEQYF
TRBD1,TRBJ2-7,TRBV5-4,.,CASSLGPGQGYEQYF
TRBD2,TRBJ2-5,TRBV27,.,CASSPKTAISGSRETQYF
.,TRBJ1-5,TRBV12-3/TRBV12-4,once,CASTRQINQPQHF
.,TRBJ2-7,TRBV2,.,CASSEGTPGWYEQYF
TRBD1,TRBJ1-2,TRBV14,once,CASSLRTGGRWSGYTF
.,TRBJ1-5,TRBV6-2/TRBV6-3,.,CASSVGGPQHF
.,TRBJ2-1,TRBV2,.,CASSGSSYNEQFF
.,TRBJ2-7,TRBV7-2,.,CASSLAEGRYEQYF
.,TRBJ1-1,TRBV28,once,CASSADGTPMNTEAFF
TRBD2,TRBJ2-7,TRBV6-4,.,CASSAQTSGSYEQYF
TRBD1,TRBJ2-7,TRBV4-2,.,CASSQGGQGNYEQYF
.,TRBJ2-5,TRBV11-3,.,CASSLTMRETQYF
TRBD2,TRBJ2-1,TRBV7-9,.,CASSLVVSGAYNEQFF
.,TRBJ1-1,TRBV7-9,.,CASTKDNMNTEAFF
.,TRBJ1-1,TRBV27,.,CASSLRPGRDTEAFF
.,TRBJ1-1,TRBV19,.,CASSMGWRAVNTEAFF
TRBD1,TRBJ2-7,TRBV5-5,few,CASSWGQGASFYEQYF
.,TRBJ1-6,TRBV28,few,CASSNPNSPLHF
TRBD2,TRBJ2-7,TRBV9,.,CASSPMRGVEQYF
.,TRBJ2-7,TRBV20-1,.,CSASLTPRMEQYF
.,TRBJ2-7,TRBV7-8,.,CASSLEVLRVRQFYEQYF
TRBD2,TRBJ2-7,TRBV6-6,.,CASSLAGGEQYF